The clone carrying this T cell receptor beta chain was recorded many times. Its antigen is not identified. This entry comes from a study of early T cells in non-severe SARS-CoV-2 infection. Looking at the study overall: RNA in bulk from unsorted whole blood was sequenced, and chains were unpaired. Findings of the study overall: VDJdb-based matching was biased toward anti-spike CD8 responses and missed private and CD4 specificities.

Germline V gene lookup returns CDR1 SGHAT and CDR2 FQNNGV. Trimming removed 4 bases at V and 6 bases at J, with 13 bases between. This CDR3 comprises 15 residues. The protocol attached unique molecular identifiers to individual cDNA molecules. One entry per CDR3 protein, called by TCRdb with MiXCR from the 5' RACE reads. The sample shows about 46,000 distinct CDR3 sequences, 5% to 6% of them seen only once. Here the sequenced sample was whole blood, taken at baseline. The TCR originated in an adult who was a healthcare worker with PCR-confirmed SARS-CoV-2 infection or an uninfected control (not recorded which). The chain employs TRBV11-2 and TRBJ1-6, with a tentative D call TRBD1 (5 bases). As DNA, the CDR3 is TGTGCCAGCAGCTCAAGAGGGGACCCTAATTCACCCCTCCACTTT. Its protein product is CASSSRGDPNSPLHF.